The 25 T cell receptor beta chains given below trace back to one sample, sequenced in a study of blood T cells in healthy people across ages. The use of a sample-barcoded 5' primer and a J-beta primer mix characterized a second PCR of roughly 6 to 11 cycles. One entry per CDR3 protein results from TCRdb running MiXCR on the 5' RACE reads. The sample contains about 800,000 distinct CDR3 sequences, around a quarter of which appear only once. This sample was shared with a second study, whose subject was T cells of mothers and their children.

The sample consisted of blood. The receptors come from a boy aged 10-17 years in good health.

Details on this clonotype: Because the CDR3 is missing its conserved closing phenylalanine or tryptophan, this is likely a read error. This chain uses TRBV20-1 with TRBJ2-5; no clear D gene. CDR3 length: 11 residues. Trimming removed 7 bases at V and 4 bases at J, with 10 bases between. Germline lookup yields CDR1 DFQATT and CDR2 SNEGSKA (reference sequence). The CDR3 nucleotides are TGCAGTGTTGACCAGTCAGAGACCCAGTACTCC. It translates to CSVDQSETQYS.

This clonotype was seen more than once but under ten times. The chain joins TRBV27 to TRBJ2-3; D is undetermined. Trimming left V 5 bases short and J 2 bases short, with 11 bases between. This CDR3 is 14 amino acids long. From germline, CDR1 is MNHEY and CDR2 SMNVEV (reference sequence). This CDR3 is CASSIIEDTDTQYF. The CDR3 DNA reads TGTGCCAGCAGTATCATCGAGGACACAGATACGCAGTATTTT.

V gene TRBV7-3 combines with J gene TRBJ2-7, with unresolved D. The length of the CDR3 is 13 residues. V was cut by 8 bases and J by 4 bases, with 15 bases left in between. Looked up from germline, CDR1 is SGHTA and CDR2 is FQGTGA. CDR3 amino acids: CASLQNKLYEQYF. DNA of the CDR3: TGTGCCAGCTTACAGAATAAACTTTACGAGCAGTACTTC.

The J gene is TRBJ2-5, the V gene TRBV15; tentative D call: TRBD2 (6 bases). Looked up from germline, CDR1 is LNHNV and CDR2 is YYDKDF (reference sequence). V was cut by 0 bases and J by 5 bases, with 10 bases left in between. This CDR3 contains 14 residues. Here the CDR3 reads CATSREGGFETQYF. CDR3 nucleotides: TGTGCCACCAGCAGAGAGGGGGGATTCGAGACCCAGTACTTC.

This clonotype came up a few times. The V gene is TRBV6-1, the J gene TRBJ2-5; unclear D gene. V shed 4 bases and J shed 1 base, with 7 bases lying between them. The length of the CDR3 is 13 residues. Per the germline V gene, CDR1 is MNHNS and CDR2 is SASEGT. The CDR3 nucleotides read TGTGCCAGCAGTGGGGCCAGCCAAGAGACCCAGTACTTC. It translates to CASSGASQETQYF.

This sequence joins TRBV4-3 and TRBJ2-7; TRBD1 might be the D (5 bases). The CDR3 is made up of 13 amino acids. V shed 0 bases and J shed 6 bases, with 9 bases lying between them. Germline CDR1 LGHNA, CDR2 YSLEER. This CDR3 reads CASSQDIQGEQYF. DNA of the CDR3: TGCGCCAGCAGCCAAGATATCCAGGGCGAGCAGTACTTC.

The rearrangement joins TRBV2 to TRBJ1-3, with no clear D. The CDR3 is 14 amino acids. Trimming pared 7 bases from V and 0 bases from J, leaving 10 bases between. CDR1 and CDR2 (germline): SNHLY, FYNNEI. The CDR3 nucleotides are TGTGCCAGCACCGGGAAATCCTCTGGAAACACCATATATTTT. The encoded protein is CASTGKSSGNTIYF.

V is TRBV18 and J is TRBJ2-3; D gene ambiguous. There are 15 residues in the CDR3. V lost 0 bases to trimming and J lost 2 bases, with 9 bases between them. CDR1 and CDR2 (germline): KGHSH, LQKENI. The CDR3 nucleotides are TGTGCCAGCTCACCACCGGGCAGAACCACAGATACGCAGTATTTT. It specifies CASSPPGRTTDTQYF.

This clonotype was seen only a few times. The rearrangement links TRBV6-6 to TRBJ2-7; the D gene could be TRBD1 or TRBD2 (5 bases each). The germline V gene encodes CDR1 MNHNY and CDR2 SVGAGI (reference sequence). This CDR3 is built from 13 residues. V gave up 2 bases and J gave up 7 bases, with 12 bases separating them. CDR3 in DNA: TGTGCCAGCAGTTACCTCGGGGCAGGAGAGCAGTACTTC. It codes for CASSYLGAGEQYF.

CDR3 sequence (DNA): TGTGCCAGTAAGGGACAGGGGGCGAACGAGCAGTACTTC. It codes for CASKGQGANEQYF. This chain links TRBV14 with TRBJ2-7; 12 bases agree with TRBD1. V shed 9 bases and J 5 bases; nucleotides not matched to a gene: 5. The CDR3 contains 13 residues. Germline V lookup: CDR1 SGHDN, CDR2 FVKESK. Full variable domain (remainder filled in from reference TRBV14 and TRBJ2-7): EAGVTQFPSHSVIEKGQTVTLRCDPISGHDNLYWYRRVMGKEIKFLLHFVKESKQDESGMPNNRFLAERTGGTYSTLKVQPAELEDSGVYFCASKGQGANEQYFGPGTRLTVT.

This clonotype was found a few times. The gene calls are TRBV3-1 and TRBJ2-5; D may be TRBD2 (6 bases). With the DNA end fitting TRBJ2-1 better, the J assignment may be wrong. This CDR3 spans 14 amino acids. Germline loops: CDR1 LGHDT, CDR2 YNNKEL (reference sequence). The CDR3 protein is CASSQVSEGSPQFF. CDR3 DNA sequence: TGTGCCAGCAGCCAAGTATCGGAGGGATCACCGCAGTTCTTC.

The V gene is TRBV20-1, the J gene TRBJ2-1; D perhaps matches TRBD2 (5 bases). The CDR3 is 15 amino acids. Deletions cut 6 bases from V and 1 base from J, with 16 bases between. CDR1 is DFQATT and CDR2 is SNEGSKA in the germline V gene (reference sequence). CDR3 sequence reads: CSAPTPGWSYNEQFF. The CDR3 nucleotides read TGCAGTGCCCCTACTCCGGGATGGTCCTACAATGAGCAGTTCTTC.

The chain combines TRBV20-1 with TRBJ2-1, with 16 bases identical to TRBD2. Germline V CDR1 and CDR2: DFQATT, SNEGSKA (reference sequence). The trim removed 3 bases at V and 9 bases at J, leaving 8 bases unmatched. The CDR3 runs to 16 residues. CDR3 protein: CSARTAGLAGGREQFF. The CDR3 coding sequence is TGCAGTGCTAGGACGGCGGGACTAGCGGGGGGGCGTGAGCAGTTCTTC.

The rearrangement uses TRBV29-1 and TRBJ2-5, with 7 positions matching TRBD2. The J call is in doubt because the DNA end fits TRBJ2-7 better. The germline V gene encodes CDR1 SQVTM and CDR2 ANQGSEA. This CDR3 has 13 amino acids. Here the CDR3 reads CSVHTGGSYEQYF. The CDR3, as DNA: TGCAGCGTTCACACGGGAGGCTCCTACGAGCAGTACTTC.

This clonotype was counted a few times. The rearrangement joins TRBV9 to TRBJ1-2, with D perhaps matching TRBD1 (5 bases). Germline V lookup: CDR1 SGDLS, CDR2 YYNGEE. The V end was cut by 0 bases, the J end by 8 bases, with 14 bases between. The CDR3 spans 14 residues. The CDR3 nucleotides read TGTGCCAGCAGCGTAGTCGGGGAGTCAGGGGGCTACACCTTC. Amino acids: CASSVVGESGGYTF.

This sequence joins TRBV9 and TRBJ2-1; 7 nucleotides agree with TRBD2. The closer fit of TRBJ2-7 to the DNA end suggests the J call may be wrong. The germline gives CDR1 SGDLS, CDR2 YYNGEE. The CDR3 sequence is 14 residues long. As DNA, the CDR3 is TGTGCCAGCAGCGCCTCGGGCGGGAGTCTCGAGCAGTACTTC. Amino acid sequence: CASSASGGSLEQYF.

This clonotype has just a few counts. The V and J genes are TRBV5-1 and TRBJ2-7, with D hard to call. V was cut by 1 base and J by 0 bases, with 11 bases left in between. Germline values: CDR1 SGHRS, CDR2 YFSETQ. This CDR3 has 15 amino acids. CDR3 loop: CASSLNSGNSYEQYF. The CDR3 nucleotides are TGCGCCAGCAGCTTGAATTCTGGGAACTCCTACGAGCAGTACTTC.

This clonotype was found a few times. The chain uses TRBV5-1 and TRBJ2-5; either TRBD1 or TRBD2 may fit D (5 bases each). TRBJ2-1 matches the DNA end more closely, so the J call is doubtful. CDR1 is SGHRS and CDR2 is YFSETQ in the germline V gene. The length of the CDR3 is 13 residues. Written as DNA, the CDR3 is TGCGCCAGCAATGGGGGACCGGTCAATGAGCAGTTCTTC. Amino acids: CASNGGPVNEQFF.

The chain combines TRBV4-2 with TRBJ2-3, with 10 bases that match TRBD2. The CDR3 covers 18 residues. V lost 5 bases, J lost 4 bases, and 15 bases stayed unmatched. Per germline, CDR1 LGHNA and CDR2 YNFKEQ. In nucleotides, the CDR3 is TGTGCCAGCAGCTTGGTCTCTAGCGGGAGTGGTGCGGCAGATACGCAGTATTTT. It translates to CASSLVSSGSGAADTQYF.

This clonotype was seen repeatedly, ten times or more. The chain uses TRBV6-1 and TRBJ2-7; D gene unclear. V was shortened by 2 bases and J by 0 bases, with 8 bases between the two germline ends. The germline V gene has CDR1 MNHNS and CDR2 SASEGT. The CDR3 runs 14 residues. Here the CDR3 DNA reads TGTGCCAGCAGTGAAAGCCAGACCTCCTACGAGCAGTACTTC. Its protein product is CASSESQTSYEQYF.

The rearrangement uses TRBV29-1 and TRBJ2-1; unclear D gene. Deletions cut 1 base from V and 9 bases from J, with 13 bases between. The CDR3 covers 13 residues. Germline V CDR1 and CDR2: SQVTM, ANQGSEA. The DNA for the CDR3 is TGCAGCGTTGAAGTGCAGCCCTTGGGTGAGCAGTTCTTC. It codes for CSVEVQPLGEQFF.

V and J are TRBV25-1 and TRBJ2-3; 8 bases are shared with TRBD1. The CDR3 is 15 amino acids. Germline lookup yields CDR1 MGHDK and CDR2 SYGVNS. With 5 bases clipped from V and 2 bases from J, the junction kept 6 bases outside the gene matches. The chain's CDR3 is CASSKGQELTDTQYF. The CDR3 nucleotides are TGTGCCAGCAGTAAGGGACAGGAACTCACAGATACGCAGTATTTT. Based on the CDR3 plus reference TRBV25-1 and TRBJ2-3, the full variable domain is EADIYQTPRYLVIGTGKKITLECSQTMGHDKMYWYQQDPGMELHLIHYSYGVNSTEKGDLSSESTVSRIRTEHFPLTLESARPSHTSQYLCASSKGQELTDTQYFGPGTRLTVL.

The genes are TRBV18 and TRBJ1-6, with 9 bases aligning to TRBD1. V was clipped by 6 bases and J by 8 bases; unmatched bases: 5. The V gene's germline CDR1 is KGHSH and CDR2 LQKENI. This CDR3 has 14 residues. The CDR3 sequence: CASSDRTGDSPLHF. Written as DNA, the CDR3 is TGTGCCAGCTCGGATAGGACAGGGGATTCACCCCTCCACTTT. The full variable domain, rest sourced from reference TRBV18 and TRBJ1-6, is NAGVMQNPRHLVRRRGQEARLRCSPMKGHSHVYWYRQLPEEGLKFMVYLQKENIIDESGMPKERFSAEFPKEGPSILRIQQVVRGDSAAYFCASSDRTGDSPLHFGNGTRLTVT.

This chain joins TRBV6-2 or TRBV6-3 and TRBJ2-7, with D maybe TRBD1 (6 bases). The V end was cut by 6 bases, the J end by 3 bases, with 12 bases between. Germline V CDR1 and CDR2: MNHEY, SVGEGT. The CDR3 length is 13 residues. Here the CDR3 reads CASRVSQGYEQYF. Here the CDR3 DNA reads TGTGCCAGCAGGGTCTCACAGGGCTACGAGCAGTACTTC.

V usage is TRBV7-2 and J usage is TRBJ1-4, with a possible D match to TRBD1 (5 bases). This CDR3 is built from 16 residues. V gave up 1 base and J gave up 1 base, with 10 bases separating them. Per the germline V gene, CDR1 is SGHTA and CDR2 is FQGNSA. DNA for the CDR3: TGTGCCAGCAGCTTAGAGAGGGGCCTAACTAATGAAAAACTGTTTTTT. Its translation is CASSLERGLTNEKLFF.